The 17 T cell receptor beta chains below were found in one sample sequenced in a study of blood T cell repertoires in COVID-19. Using immunoSEQ multiplex PCR, the repertoire was profiled, and TCRdb retains in-frame clones only, with some absent. The repertoire has roughly 190,000 clones, about 88% of them found once; the top ten carry 0.95% to 1.3%. Input material: peripheral blood. The receptors come from a man aged 25 to 40 with acute or convalescent COVID-19.

The chain couples TRBV19 to TRBJ2-7; 10 bases map to TRBD1. The V segment lost 0 bases and the J segment 9 bases; nucleotides outside the gene matches: 14. The V gene's germline CDR1 is LNHDA and CDR2 SQIVND (reference sequence). The CDR3 sequence is 17 residues long. The CDR3 loop is CASSIDRMRTGGRLQYF. The CDR3 nucleotides read TGTGCCAGTAGTATAGATCGGATGCGGACAGGGGGGAGATTGCAGTACTTC.

V is TRBV5-1 and J is TRBJ2-6; 7 bases map to TRBD1. The junction had 15 bases not matched to a gene; V was cut back by 6 bases and J by 0 bases. Germline CDR1 and CDR2: SGHRS and YFSETQ. The CDR3 extends over 19 amino acids. CDR3 nucleotides: TGCGCCAGCACCCTGCTCCCCGGGACAGCATACTCTGGGGCCAACGTCCTGACTTTC. This translates into CASTLLPGTAYSGANVLTF. The whole variable domain, remainder taken from reference TRBV5-1 and TRBJ2-6, is KAGVTQTPRYLIKTRGQQVTLSCSPISGHRSVSWYQQTPGQGLQFLFEYFSETQRNKGNFPGRFSGRQFSNSRSEMNVSTLELGDSALYLCASTLLPGTAYSGANVLTFGAGSRLTVL.

The chain carries TRBV29-1 and TRBJ2-7; D possibly corresponds to TRBD1 (5 bases). CDR3 length: 12 amino acids. With 6 bases removed from V and 0 bases from J, the gap between germline ends came to 9 bases. Germline V gives CDR1 SQVTM, CDR2 ANQGSEA. The CDR3 protein is CSVRTSSYEQYF. In nucleotides, the CDR3 is TGCAGCGTCCGGACATCCTCCTACGAGCAGTACTTC.

The gene calls are TRBV19 and TRBJ2-6, with D perhaps TRBD1 (6 bases). This CDR3 spans 16 amino acids. The germline V and J ends were trimmed by 5 bases and 0 bases, with 11 bases remaining between them. The germline V gene encodes CDR1 LNHDA and CDR2 SQIVND (reference sequence). The CDR3 DNA follows: TGTGCCAGTAGTGACGGACAGTACTCTGGGGCCAACGTCCTGACTTTC. Translation gives CASSDGQYSGANVLTF. Supplemented by reference TRBV19 and TRBJ2-6, the full variable domain reads DGGITQSPKYLFRKEGQNVTLSCEQNLNHDAMYWYRQDPGQGLRLIYYSQIVNDFQKGDIAEGYSVSREKKESFPLTVTSAQKNPTAFYLCASSDGQYSGANVLTFGAGSRLTVL.

The CDR3 DNA sequence: TGTGCCAGCAGCATATGGACAGGGAGCTCCTATAATTCACCCCTCCACTTT. Translation: CASSIWTGSSYNSPLHF. The J gene is TRBJ1-6, the V gene TRBV7-9, with 8 bases aligning to TRBD1. The V segment lost 5 bases and the J segment 0 bases; nucleotides outside the gene matches: 6. The CDR3 consists of 17 residues. The germline V gene has CDR1 SEHNR and CDR2 FQNEAQ (reference sequence).

This clone appeared a few times. V gene TRBV28 combines with J gene TRBJ2-7, with D maybe TRBD1 (6 bases). The V end was cut by 6 bases, the J end by 4 bases, with 16 bases between. The CDR3 runs 14 residues. CDR1 is MDHEN and CDR2 is SYDVKM in the germline V gene. The CDR3 DNA reads TGTGCCAGCAGCCTCGCCCAGGGGAGTTACGAGCAGTACTTC. Translated, it gives CASSLAQGSYEQYF.

This chain links TRBV5-1 with TRBJ2-1; D is undetermined. Germline CDR1 and CDR2: SGHRS and YFSETQ. The CDR3 is 14 amino acids. V was trimmed by 4 bases and J by 2 bases, leaving 10 bases between them. This CDR3 is CASSVDSTYNEQFF. In DNA form, the CDR3 reads TGCGCCAGCAGCGTTGACTCGACCTACAATGAGCAGTTCTTC.

The chain combines TRBV2 with TRBJ1-4, with D hard to call. Trimming removed 6 bases from V and 7 bases from J, with 15 bases in between. The CDR3 runs 14 residues. In germline, CDR1 is SNHLY, CDR2 FYNNEI. The DNA for the CDR3 is TGTGCCAGCAGGCAGATCCTGGGGAGTGAAAAACTGTTTTTT. Amino acid sequence: CASRQILGSEKLFF.

The table lists this clone with a few counts. V gene TRBV6-5 combines with J gene TRBJ2-7, with 7 bases fitting TRBD2. Germline lookup yields CDR1 MNHEY and CDR2 SVGAGI. Losses at the gene ends were 6 bases for V and 5 bases for J; bases not matched to a gene: 10. This CDR3 spans 14 amino acids. The CDR3 sequence is CASRRGTLGNEQYF. The CDR3 DNA reads TGTGCCAGCAGGCGGGGGACCCTAGGGAACGAGCAGTACTTC.

The chain joins TRBV20-1 to TRBJ1-1; the D gene is possibly TRBD1 (5 bases). The germline V gene encodes CDR1 DFQATT and CDR2 SNEGSKA (reference sequence). CDR3 length: 11 amino acids. V lost 2 bases and J lost 7, with 8 bases in between. In DNA form, the CDR3 reads TGCAGTGCTAGAAGACAGCGTGAAGCTTTCTTT. It is translated as CSARRQREAFF.

This clone was found a few times. V and J are TRBV28 and TRBJ1-4; D remains unclear. The CDR3 has 14 amino acids. CDR1 is MDHEN and CDR2 is SYDVKM in the germline V gene. Trimming stripped 4 bases from V and 4 bases from J, with 10 bases between. The CDR3 DNA follows: TGTGCCAGCAGTTCCGGGATTCATAATGAAAAACTGTTTTTT. This codes for CASSSGIHNEKLFF.

The chain joins TRBV18 to TRBJ2-3, with D perhaps matching TRBD2 (6 bases). The CDR3 spans 15 residues. The V and J ends lost 2 bases and 4 bases respectively, with 13 bases between them. Germline V gene lookup returns CDR1 KGHSH and CDR2 LQKENI. The CDR3 region has the DNA TGTGCCAGCTCACCAGGAGGGAGTAGGGCAGATACGCAGTATTTT. It codes for CASSPGGSRADTQYF.

V and J are TRBV9 and TRBJ2-7; 8 bases fit TRBD2. Germline V gene sequence: CDR1 SGDLS, CDR2 YYNGEE. With 3 bases clipped from V and 2 bases from J, the junction kept 10 bases outside the gene matches. This CDR3 comprises 16 residues. The CDR3 DNA reads TGTGCCAGCAGCGCGGGGTGGGGGACTAGTGCCTACGAGCAGTACTTC. This encodes CASSAGWGTSAYEQYF.

The chain combines TRBV30 with TRBJ2-2; no reliable D call. The CDR3 covers 16 residues. The V gene's germline CDR1 is GTSNPN and CDR2 SVGIG (reference sequence). Trimming left V 1 base short and J 0 bases short, with 12 bases between. DNA of the CDR3: TGTGCCTGGAGTGGGCGACTGAGCGCGAACACCGGGGAGCTGTTTTTT. It translates to CAWSGRLSANTGELFF.

This chain joins TRBV18 and TRBJ2-2; TRBD1 matches 8 bases. Germline CDR1 is KGHSH and CDR2 is LQKENI. J was trimmed by 15 bases and V by 2 bases; bases with no gene match: 8. The CDR3 is made up of 13 amino acids. The CDR3 reads CASSPRQGRKVFF. DNA for the CDR3: TGTGCCAGCTCACCAAGACAGGGGAGGAAGGTGTTTTTT.

This chain connects TRBV4-1 to TRBJ2-1, with D maybe TRBD2 (5 bases). The CDR3 is 15 residues long. From germline, CDR1 is MGHRA and CDR2 YSYEKL. V lost 5 bases, J lost 6 bases, and 17 bases lay in between. The CDR3 bases are TGCGCCAGCAGCTCCGGGGAAGTGGGGTCCAATGAGCAGTTCTTC. As protein: CASSSGEVGSNEQFF.

This clone appeared a few times. The rearrangement links TRBV5-4 to TRBJ1-6; no firm D call. Deletions cut 0 bases from V and 10 bases from J, with 17 bases between. Germline values: CDR1 SGHNT, CDR2 YYREEE (reference sequence). This CDR3 comprises 16 residues. CDR3 nucleotide sequence: TGTGCCAGCAGCTTGGCACAGTCTGGGTGGCAATCACCCCTCCACTTT. Its protein product is CASSLAQSGWQSPLHF.